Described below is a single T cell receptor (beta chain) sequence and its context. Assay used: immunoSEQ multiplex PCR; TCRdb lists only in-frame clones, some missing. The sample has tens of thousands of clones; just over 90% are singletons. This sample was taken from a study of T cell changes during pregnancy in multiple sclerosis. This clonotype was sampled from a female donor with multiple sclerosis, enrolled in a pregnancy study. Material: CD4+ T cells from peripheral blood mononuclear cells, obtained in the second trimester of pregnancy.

CDR3 sequence reads: CASSQDRGAEQYF. CDR3 nucleotides: TGTGCCAGCAGCCAAGATCGAGGAGCCGAGCAGTACTTC. The chain carries TRBV4-2 and TRBJ2-7; D remains ambiguous. V lost 0 bases, J lost 6 bases, and 9 bases lay in between. The CDR3 has 13 amino acids. CDR1 is LGHNA and CDR2 is YNFKEQ in the germline V gene.